One and the same sample provided the 8 T cell receptor beta chains below, sequenced in a study of control samples from healthy donors and cancer patients. The protocol was immunoSEQ multiplex PCR, while the TCRdb copy is restricted to in-frame clones and leaves out a portion. The sample consists of some 150,000 clones, roughly 94% of them appearing once. Sequenced input: PBMCs. All receptors derive from a man in his sixties with colorectal cancer.

V usage is TRBV6-5 and J usage is TRBJ1-2; TRBD1 matches 10 bases. CDR1 and CDR2 (germline): MNHEY, SVGAGI. The CDR3 totals 13 residues. With 8 bases clipped from V and 6 bases from J, the junction kept 6 bases outside the gene matches. CDR3 nucleotide sequence: TGTGCCAGCCGCCTGGGACAGGGGAATGGCTACACCTTC. Its translation is CASRLGQGNGYTF.

The chain carries TRBV7-2 and TRBJ2-1, with D possibly matching TRBD2 (6 bases). Germline CDR1 and CDR2: SGHTA and FQGNSA. The CDR3 length is 18 residues. V was pared by 5 bases and J by 4 bases, with 24 bases between. The DNA for the CDR3 is TGTGCCAGCAGCCCCCGGCTGAGGACTATGATACTTTACAATGAGCAGTTCTTC. Its protein is CASSPRLRTMILYNEQFF.

Notes on this clone: Other DNA sequences within the sample encode an identical CDR3. This sequence joins TRBV5-4 and TRBJ2-7; 7 positions agree with TRBD1. V was pared by 2 bases and J by 3 bases, with 2 bases of the junction left unmatched. The CDR3 totals 13 residues. Looked up from germline, CDR1 is SGHNT and CDR2 is YYREEE (reference sequence). The CDR3 bases are TGTGCCAGCAGCTTACAGGGGAACTACGAGCAGTACTTC. Protein sequence: CASSLQGNYEQYF.

The chain recombines TRBV7-9 with TRBJ2-7; D is possibly TRBD1 or TRBD2 (5 bases each). Trimming left V 3 bases short and J 0 bases short, with 9 bases between. CDR3 length: 14 residues. Germline V lookup: CDR1 SEHNR, CDR2 FQNEAQ (reference sequence). For the CDR3, the DNA is TGTGCCAGCAGCTTCCCGGGACCCTCCTACGAGCAGTACTTC. Protein: CASSFPGPSYEQYF.

This clone has a single count. The CDR3 reads CASSAGTGLSYNEQFF. The CDR3 DNA reads as TGTGCCAGCAGCGCCGGGACGGGCCTTTCCTACAATGAGCAGTTCTTC. This chain connects TRBV9 to TRBJ2-1; either TRBD1 or TRBD2 may supply D (5 bases each). V was trimmed by 3 bases and J by 1 base, leaving 14 bases between them. The CDR3 is 16 residues long. Germline V gives CDR1 SGDLS, CDR2 YYNGEE.

J is TRBJ2-3 and V is TRBV7-2; D remains ambiguous. This CDR3 is 14 amino acids long. Per germline, CDR1 SGHTA and CDR2 FQGNSA. Trimming shortened V by 0 bases and J by 11 bases, and 15 bases separated the two germline ends. CDR3 DNA: TGTGCCAGCAGCTTAGCGGGTGGGCTCCCTGGGCAGTATTTT. Protein product: CASSLAGGLPGQYF.

The chain employs TRBV9 and TRBJ1-1; D gene unclear. There are 13 residues in the CDR3. CDR1 is SGDLS and CDR2 is YYNGEE in the germline V gene. The V gene lost 0 bases and the J gene lost 3 bases, with 6 bases spanning the gap. The CDR3 protein is CASSVDAYTEAFF. The CDR3, as DNA: TGTGCCAGCAGCGTAGATGCGTACACTGAAGCTTTCTTT.

As DNA, the CDR3 is TGTGCCAGCAGCTTCAGAGGGTCCTACGAGCAGTACTTC. Translated, it gives CASSFRGSYEQYF. The V gene is TRBV7-9, the J gene TRBJ2-7, with D tentatively TRBD2 (5 bases). The V gene lost 3 bases and the J gene lost 1 base, with 7 bases spanning the gap. This CDR3 comprises 13 residues. Germline V CDR1 and CDR2: SEHNR, FQNEAQ (reference sequence).